This T cell receptor beta chain was recorded in a study of Ad26.COV2.S vaccination and SARS-CoV-2 variants. Overall study: Each vaccinee took Ad26.COV2.S intramuscularly, once or twice 56 days apart.

The CDR3 runs 13 residues. The V end was cut by 4 bases, the J end by 3 bases, with 6 bases between. Germline CDR1 is KGHSH and CDR2 is LQKENI. Clones were sequenced by immunoSEQ multiplex PCR, and TCRdb holds only the in-frame ones, with some missing. The data hold about 280,000 clones, with around 87% observed a single time. Treatment given: approximately 18 received Ad26.COV2.S at low or high dose, single or two shots; about 5 received placebo; per-sample allocation not given. Samples were taken on day 63 after the first vaccine or placebo injection. As its vector, the vaccine had Ad26, which expressed Wuhan-strain SARS-CoV-2 spike.

This chain links TRBV18 with TRBJ1-4; unclear D gene. The clonotype was recovered from a person aged 18-60 years who received the Ad26.COV2.S COVID-19 vaccine or a placebo. The sequences come from peripheral blood, collected in a trial of Ad26.COV2.S vaccine versus placebo. CDR3: CASSQGSNEKLFF. Written as DNA, the CDR3 is TGTGCCAGCTCACAAGGATCTAATGAAAAACTGTTTTTT.